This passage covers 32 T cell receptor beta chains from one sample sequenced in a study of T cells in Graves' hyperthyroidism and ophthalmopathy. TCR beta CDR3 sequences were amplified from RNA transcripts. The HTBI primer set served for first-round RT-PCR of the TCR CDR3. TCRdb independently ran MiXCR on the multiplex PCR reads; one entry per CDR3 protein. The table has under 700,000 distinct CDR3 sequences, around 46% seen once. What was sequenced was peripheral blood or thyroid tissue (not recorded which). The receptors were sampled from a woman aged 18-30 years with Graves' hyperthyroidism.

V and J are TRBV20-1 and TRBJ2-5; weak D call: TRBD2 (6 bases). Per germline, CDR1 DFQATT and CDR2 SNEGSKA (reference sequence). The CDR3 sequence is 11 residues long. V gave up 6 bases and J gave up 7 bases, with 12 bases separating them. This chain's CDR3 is CSAPRGGTQYF. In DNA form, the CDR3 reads TGCAGTGCCCCAAGGGGAGGGACCCAGTACTTC.

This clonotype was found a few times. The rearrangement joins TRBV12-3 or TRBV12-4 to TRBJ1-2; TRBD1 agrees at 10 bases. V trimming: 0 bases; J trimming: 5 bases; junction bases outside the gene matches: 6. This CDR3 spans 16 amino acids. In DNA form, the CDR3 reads TGTGCCAGCAGTTTAGCCAGGGGACAGGGGAAGTATGGCTACACCTTC. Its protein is CASSLARGQGKYGYTF.

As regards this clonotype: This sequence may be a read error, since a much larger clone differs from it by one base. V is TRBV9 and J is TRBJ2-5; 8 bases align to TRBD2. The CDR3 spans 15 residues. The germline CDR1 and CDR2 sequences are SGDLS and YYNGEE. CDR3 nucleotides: TGTGCCAGCAGCGTCTCAGCGGGAGATGGGGAGACCCGGTACTTC. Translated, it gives CASSVSAGDGETRYF.

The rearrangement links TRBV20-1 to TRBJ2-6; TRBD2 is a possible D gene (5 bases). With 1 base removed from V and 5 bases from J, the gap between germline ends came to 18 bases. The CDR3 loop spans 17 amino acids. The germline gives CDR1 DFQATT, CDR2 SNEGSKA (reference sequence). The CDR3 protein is CSARAGNTDGWANVLTF. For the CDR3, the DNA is TGCAGTGCTAGAGCCGGGAATACGGACGGCTGGGCCAACGTCCTGACTTTC.

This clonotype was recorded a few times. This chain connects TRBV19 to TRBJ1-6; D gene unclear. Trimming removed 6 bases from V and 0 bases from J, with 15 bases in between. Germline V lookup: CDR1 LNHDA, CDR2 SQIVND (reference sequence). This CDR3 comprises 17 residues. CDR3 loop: CASSPKVRSSYNSPLHF. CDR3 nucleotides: TGTGCCAGTAGCCCGAAGGTCCGGAGCTCCTATAATTCACCCCTCCACTTT.

The CDR3: CASSSRGKAETQYF. CDR3 nucleotide sequence: TGTGCCAGCAGTTCCCGGGGAAAGGCGGAGACCCAGTACTTC. The chain has TRBV12-3 or TRBV12-4 and TRBJ2-5; tentative D call: TRBD2 (5 bases). Trimming removed 4 bases at V and 5 bases at J, with 14 bases between. CDR3 length: 14 residues.

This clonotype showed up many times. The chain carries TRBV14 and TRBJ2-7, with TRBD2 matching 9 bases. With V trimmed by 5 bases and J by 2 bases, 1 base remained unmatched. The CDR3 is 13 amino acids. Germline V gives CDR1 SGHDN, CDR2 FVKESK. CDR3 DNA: TGTGCCAGCAGCGCGGGGGGGGCCTACGAGCAGTACTTC. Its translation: CASSAGGAYEQYF.

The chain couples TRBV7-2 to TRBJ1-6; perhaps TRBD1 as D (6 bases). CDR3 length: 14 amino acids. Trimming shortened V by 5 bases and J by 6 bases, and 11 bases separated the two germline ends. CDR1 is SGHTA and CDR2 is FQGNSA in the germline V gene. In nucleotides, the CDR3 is TGTGCCAGCAGCCGCGCAGGGGTTAATTCACCCCTCCACTTT. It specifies CASSRAGVNSPLHF.

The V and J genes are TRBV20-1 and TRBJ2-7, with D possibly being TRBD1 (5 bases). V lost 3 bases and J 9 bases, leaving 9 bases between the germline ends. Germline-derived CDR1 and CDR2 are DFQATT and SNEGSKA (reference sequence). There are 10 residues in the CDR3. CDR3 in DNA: TGCAGTGCTAGGGGGCGAGTGCAGTACTTC. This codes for CSARGRVQYF.

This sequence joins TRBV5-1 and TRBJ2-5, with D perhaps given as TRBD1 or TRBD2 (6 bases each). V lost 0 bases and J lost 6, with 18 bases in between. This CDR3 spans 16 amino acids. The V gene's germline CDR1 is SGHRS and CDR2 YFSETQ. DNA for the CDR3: TGCGCCAGCAGCTTGGGCTCACAGGGACTTGGAAAGACCCAGTACTTC. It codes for CASSLGSQGLGKTQYF.

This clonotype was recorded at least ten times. CDR3 nucleotide sequence: TGTGCCAGCAGTGGGACAGGGGAAGGCTACACCTTC. It specifies CASSGTGEGYTF. The chain uses TRBV2 and TRBJ1-2; 9 positions agree with TRBD1. This CDR3 region has 12 residues. Looked up from germline, CDR1 is SNHLY and CDR2 is FYNNEI. Trimming removed 4 bases from V and 8 bases from J; junction bases left unmatched: 2.

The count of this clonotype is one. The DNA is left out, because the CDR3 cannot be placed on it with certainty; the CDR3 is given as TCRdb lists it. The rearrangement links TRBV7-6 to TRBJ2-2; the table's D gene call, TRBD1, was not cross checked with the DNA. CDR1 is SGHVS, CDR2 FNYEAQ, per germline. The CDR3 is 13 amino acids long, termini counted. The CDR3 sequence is CASRRGGKGSCFF.

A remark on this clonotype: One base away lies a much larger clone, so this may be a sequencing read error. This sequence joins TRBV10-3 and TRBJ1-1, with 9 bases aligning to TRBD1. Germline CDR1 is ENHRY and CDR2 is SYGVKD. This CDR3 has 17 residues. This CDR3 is CASSESWQGQGNTEAFF. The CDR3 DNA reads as TGTGCCAGCAGTGAGTCGTGGCAGGGACAGGGGAACACTGAAGCTTTCTTT.

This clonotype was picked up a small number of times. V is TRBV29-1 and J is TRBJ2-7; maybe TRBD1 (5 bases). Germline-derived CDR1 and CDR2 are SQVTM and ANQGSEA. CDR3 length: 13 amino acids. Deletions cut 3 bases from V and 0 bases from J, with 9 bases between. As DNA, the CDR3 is TGCAGCGTTGACTACAGGAGCTCCTACGAGCAGTACTTC. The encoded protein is CSVDYRSSYEQYF.

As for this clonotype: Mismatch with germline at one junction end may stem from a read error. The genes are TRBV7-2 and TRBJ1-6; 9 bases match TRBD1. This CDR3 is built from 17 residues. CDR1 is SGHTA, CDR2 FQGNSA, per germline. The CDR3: CASSKQGAGVYNPPLHF. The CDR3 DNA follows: TGTGCCAGCAGCAAACAGGGGGCGGGTGTGTATAATCCACCCCTCCACTTT.

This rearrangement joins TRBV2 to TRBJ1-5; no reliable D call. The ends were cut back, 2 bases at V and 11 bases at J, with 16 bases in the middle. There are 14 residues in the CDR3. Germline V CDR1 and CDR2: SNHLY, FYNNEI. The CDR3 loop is CASSESSGDETQHF. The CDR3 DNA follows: TGTGCCAGCAGTGAATCCAGCGGAGACGAGACCCAGCATTTT.

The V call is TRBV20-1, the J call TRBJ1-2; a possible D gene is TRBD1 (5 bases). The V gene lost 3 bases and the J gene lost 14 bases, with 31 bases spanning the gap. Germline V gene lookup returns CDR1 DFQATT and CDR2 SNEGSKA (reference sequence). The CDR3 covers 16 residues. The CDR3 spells CSASVGGSTLGYGGTF. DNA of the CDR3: TGCAGTGCTAGCGTCGGCGGGTCGACCTTGGGATATGGGGGTACCTTC.

The CDR3 region has the DNA TGCGCCAGCAGCTTCGGGACAGACTACCAAGAGACCCAGTACTTC. Protein sequence: CASSFGTDYQETQYF. This chain connects TRBV5-1 to TRBJ2-5; 7 bases line up with TRBD1. The CDR3 has 15 residues. J lost 0 bases, V lost 2 bases, and 4 bases had no gene match. Germline V gene lookup returns CDR1 SGHRS and CDR2 YFSETQ.

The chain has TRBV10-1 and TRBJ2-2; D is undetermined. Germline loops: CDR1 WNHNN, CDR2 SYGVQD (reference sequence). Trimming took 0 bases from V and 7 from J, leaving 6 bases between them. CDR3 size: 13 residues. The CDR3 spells CASSESIFGELFF. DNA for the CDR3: TGCGCCAGCAGTGAGTCGATCTTCGGGGAGCTGTTTTTT.

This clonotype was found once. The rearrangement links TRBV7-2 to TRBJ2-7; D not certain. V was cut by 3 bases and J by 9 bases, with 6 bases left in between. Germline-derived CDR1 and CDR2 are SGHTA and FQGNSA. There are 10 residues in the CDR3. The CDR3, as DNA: TGTGCCAGCAGCTTTGGCGGGCAGTACTTC. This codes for CASSFGGQYF.

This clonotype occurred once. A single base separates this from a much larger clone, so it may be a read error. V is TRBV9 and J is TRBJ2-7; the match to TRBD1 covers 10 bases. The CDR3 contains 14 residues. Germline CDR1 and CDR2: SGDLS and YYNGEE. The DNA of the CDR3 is TGTGCCAACAGCGCGGGACAGGGGTTGCACGAGCAGTACTTC. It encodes CANSAGQGLHEQYF.

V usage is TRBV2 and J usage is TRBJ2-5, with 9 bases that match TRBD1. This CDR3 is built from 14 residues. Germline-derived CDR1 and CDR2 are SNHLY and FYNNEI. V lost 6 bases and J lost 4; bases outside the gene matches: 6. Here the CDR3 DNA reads TGTGCCAGCAGCAGCAACAGGGGGCTAGAGACCCAGTACTTC. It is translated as CASSSNRGLETQYF. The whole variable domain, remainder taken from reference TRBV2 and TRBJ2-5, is EPEVTQTPSHQVTQMGQEVILRCVPISNHLYFYWYRQILGQKVEFLVSFYNNEISEKSEIFDDQFSVERPDGSNFTLKIRSTKLEDSAMYFCASSSNRGLETQYFGPGTRLLVL.

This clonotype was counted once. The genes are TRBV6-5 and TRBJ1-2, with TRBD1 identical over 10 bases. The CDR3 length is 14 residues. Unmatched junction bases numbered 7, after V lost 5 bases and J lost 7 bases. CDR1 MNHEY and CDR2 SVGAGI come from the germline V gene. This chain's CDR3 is CASSPRDRGTGYTF. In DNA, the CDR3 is TGTGCCAGCAGTCCTCGGGACAGGGGTACTGGCTACACCTTC.

The CDR3 region has the DNA TGTGCCAGCAGTTTACTCAGGGACTCCTACGAGCAGTACTTC. Amino acids: CASSLLRDSYEQYF. The chain employs TRBV6-5 and TRBJ2-7; tentative D call: TRBD1 (5 bases). CDR3 length: 14 amino acids. Germline CDR1 is MNHEY and CDR2 is SVGAGI. The ends were cut back, 4 bases at V and 0 bases at J, with 10 bases in the middle.

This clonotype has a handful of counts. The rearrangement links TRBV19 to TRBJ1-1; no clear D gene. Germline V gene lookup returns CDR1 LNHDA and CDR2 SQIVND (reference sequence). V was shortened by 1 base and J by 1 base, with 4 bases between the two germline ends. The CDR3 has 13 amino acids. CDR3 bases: TGTGCCAGTAGTATAGCCAGGAACACTGAAGCTTTCTTT. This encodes CASSIARNTEAFF.

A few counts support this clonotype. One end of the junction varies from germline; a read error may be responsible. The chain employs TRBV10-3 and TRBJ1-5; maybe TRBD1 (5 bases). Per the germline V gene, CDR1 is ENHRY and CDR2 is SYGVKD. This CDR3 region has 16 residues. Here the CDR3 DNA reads TGTGCCAGCAGTTACGGGGCAGGGTATAGCAATCAGCCCCAGCATTTT. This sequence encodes CASSYGAGYSNQPQHF.

Here the CDR3 DNA reads TGTGCCAGCAGGAGCCGGGACACCAGCTACGAGCAGTACTTC. Its translation: CASRSRDTSYEQYF. J is TRBJ2-7 and V is TRBV10-3; D possibly corresponds to TRBD1 (6 bases). The CDR3 totals 14 residues. The germline V gene encodes CDR1 ENHRY and CDR2 SYGVKD. The V end was cut by 10 bases, the J end by 3 bases, with 19 bases between.

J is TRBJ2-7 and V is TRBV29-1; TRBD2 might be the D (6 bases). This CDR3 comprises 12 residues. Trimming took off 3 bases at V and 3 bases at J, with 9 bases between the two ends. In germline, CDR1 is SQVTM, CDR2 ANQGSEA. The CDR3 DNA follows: TGCAGCGTTGACGGGAGCGGCTACGAGCAGTACTTC. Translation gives CSVDGSGYEQYF.

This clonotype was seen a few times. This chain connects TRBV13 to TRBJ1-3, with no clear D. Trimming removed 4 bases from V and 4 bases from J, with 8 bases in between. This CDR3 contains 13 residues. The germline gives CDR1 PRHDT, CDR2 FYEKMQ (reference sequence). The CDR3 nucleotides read TGTGCCAGCAGCTCGGCCGGAGGAAACACCATATATTTT. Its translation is CASSSAGGNTIYF.

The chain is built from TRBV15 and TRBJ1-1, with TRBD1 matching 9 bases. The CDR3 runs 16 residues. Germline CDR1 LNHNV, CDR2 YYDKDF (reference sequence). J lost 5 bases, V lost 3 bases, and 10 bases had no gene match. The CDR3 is CATSSITGGAFTEAFF. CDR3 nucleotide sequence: TGTGCCACCAGCAGCATCACAGGGGGCGCATTTACTGAAGCTTTCTTT.

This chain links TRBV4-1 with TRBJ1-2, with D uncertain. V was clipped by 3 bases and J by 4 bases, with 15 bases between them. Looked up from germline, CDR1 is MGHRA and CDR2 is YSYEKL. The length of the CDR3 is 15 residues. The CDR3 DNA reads TGCGCCAGCAGCCACGTGGACCCGGCCCCCTATGGCTACACCTTC. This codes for CASSHVDPAPYGYTF.

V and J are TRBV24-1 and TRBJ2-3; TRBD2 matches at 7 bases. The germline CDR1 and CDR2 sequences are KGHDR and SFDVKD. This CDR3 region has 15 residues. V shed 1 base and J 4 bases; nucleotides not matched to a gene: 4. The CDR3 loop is CATSDLGGSADTQYF. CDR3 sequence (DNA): TGTGCCACCAGTGATTTAGGCGGGAGTGCAGATACGCAGTATTTT.